What follows are 23 T cell receptor beta chains derived from one specimen sequenced in a study of Ad26.COV2.S vaccination and SARS-CoV-2 variants. Some clones are missing from TCRdb's copy, which holds only in-frame ones; the method was immunoSEQ multiplex PCR. The data hold roughly 460,000 clones, with 89% observed a single time. Treatment in this sample: some 20 received Ad26.COV2.S at low or high dose, single or two shots; several received placebo; per-sample allocation not given. Sampling happened 63 days after the first vaccine or placebo injection. Sequencing used peripheral blood, obtained in a trial of Ad26.COV2.S vaccine versus placebo. These receptors were collected from a person between 18 and 65 years old who received the Ad26.COV2.S COVID-19 vaccine or a placebo.

A note on this clone: This same CDR3 is encoded by further DNA sequences in the sample. In DNA, the CDR3 is TGTGCCAGCAGCTTTTTGGGAGATACGCAGTATTTT. As protein: CASSFLGDTQYF. The chain combines TRBV7-3 with TRBJ2-3; D remains ambiguous. Germline assignment: CDR1 SGHTA and CDR2 FQGTGA. V dropped 3 bases and J dropped 5 bases, with 6 bases sitting between them. The CDR3 consists of 12 residues.

Here the CDR3 reads CATSRDGNHRYF. The DNA of the CDR3 is TGTGCCACCAGCAGAGATGGTAACCATCGGTACTTC. The chain couples TRBV15 to TRBJ2-7; D gene uncertain. The V gene lost 0 bases and the J gene lost 12 bases, with 12 bases spanning the gap. The germline V gene has CDR1 LNHNV and CDR2 YYDKDF (reference sequence). The CDR3 runs 12 residues.

This rearrangement joins TRBV7-3 to TRBJ2-7; TRBD2 matches 10 bases. CDR3 length: 15 residues. CDR1 and CDR2 (germline): SGHTA, FQGTGA. After removal of 5 bases from V and 4 bases from J, the junction contained 8 bases not matched to a gene. The CDR3 sequence: CASSPRAGGPYEQYF. In DNA, the CDR3 is TGTGCCAGCAGCCCTCGAGCGGGAGGGCCTTACGAGCAGTACTTC.

The chain employs TRBV19 and TRBJ2-3, with 10 bases matching TRBD1. Germline V lookup: CDR1 LNHDA, CDR2 SQIVND (reference sequence). Trimming took 10 bases from V and 6 from J; bases not matched to a gene: 19. CDR3 length equals 17 residues. The CDR3 region has the DNA TGTGCCACCCAGCCCGGGACAGGGGTCGGATTCGGGGATACGCAGTATTTT. Its protein is CATQPGTGVGFGDTQYF.

This sequence joins TRBV28 and TRBJ2-7; TRBD2 aligns across 8 bases. V was clipped by 4 bases and J by 3 bases; unmatched bases: 5. In germline, CDR1 is MDHEN, CDR2 SYDVKM. This CDR3 comprises 14 residues. The CDR3 protein is CASSYSGELYEQYF. CDR3 nucleotide sequence: TGTGCCAGCAGTTATAGCGGGGAACTCTACGAGCAGTACTTC.

The rearrangement links TRBV28 to TRBJ1-4; D is perhaps TRBD1 (5 bases). The CDR3 loop spans 14 amino acids. The V end was cut by 6 bases, the J end by 4 bases, with 12 bases between. Germline values: CDR1 MDHEN, CDR2 SYDVKM. The CDR3 protein is CASRADRGNEKLFF. For the CDR3, the DNA is TGTGCCAGCAGGGCCGACAGAGGTAATGAAAAACTGTTTTTT.

J is TRBJ2-6 and V is TRBV28; 11 bases are a match to TRBD1. J gave up 12 bases and V 7 bases, and 23 bases lay outside the gene matches. Germline V gives CDR1 MDHEN, CDR2 SYDVKM. The CDR3 has 19 amino acids. CDR3 sequence (DNA): TGTGCCAGCATTCCAGGACAGGGGGCGTCCTGGGGCCGAGCCGGCGTCCTGACTTTC. It translates to CASIPGQGASWGRAGVLTF.

The genes are TRBV28 and TRBJ1-6; perhaps TRBD1 as D (5 bases). Germline V gene lookup returns CDR1 MDHEN and CDR2 SYDVKM. CDR3 length: 15 residues. Trimming cost V 5 bases and J 7 bases, with 15 bases left between them. CDR3 region: CASSTGRQLNSPLHF. The CDR3 nucleotides read TGTGCCAGCAGTACGGGAAGACAGCTGAATTCACCCCTCCACTTT.

This clone appeared once. The rearrangement links TRBV21-1 to TRBJ2-3; the D call in the table, TRBD2, was not verified against the DNA. TRBV21-1 is a documented pseudogene. The CDR3 length is 16 residues. CDR3 sequence: CASSKALAGGLDTQYF. The CDR3 region has the DNA TGTGCCAGCAGCAAAGCCCTAGCGGGAGGTTTAGATACGCAGTATTTT.

This chain joins TRBV19 and TRBJ2-2; tentatively, D is TRBD1 (6 bases). In germline, CDR1 is LNHDA, CDR2 SQIVND (reference sequence). The CDR3 runs 15 residues. V was cut by 4 bases and J by 2 bases, with 11 bases left in between. As DNA, the CDR3 is TGTGCCAGTAGTACGGGACACTATAACACCGGGGAGCTGTTTTTT. Translation: CASSTGHYNTGELFF.

The chain uses TRBV4-2 and TRBJ2-1; 10 bases align to TRBD1. The germline gives CDR1 LGHNA, CDR2 YNFKEQ. V shed 1 base and J 1 base; nucleotides not matched to a gene: 4. The CDR3 spans 17 residues. CDR3: CASSQGGTGDSYNEQFF. CDR3 bases: TGTGCCAGCAGCCAAGGCGGGACAGGGGATTCCTACAATGAGCAGTTCTTC.

The chain employs TRBV9 and TRBJ2-3; 9 bases fit TRBD2. Germline V gene lookup returns CDR1 SGDLS and CDR2 YYNGEE. V shed 7 bases, J shed 1 base, and the junction held 10 bases outside the gene matches. The CDR3 sequence is 16 residues long. This CDR3 reads CASACEREACTDTQYF. For the CDR3, the DNA is TGTGCCAGCGCGTGTGAGCGGGAGGCTTGCACAGATACGCAGTATTTT.

This clone is a singleton in its sample. V usage is TRBV7-8 and J usage is TRBJ1-6; 7 nucleotides match TRBD1. The CDR3 is 16 residues long. Germline V gene sequence: CDR1 SGHVS, CDR2 FQNEAQ. The ends lost 4 bases at V and 4 bases at J; junction bases unmatched: 7. The chain's CDR3 is CASSSHSGQYNSPLHF. The CDR3 bases are TGTGCCAGCAGCTCTCACTCGGGACAGTATAATTCACCCCTCCACTTT.

This clone was observed once. The chain combines TRBV27 with TRBJ1-5, with D maybe TRBD1 (5 bases). Trimming removed 1 base from V and 2 bases from J, with 6 bases in between. The CDR3 is made up of 14 amino acids. Germline V gene data show CDR1 as MNHEY and CDR2 as SMNVEV (reference sequence). The CDR3 region has the DNA TGTGCCAGCAGTTTATGGGGGGGCAATCAGCCCCAGCATTTT. As protein: CASSLWGGNQPQHF.

This chain uses TRBV2 with TRBJ1-3, with TRBD1 as a possible D gene (6 bases). Germline values: CDR1 SNHLY, CDR2 FYNNEI. The CDR3 loop spans 16 amino acids. V lost 4 bases and J lost 3, with 16 bases in between. The CDR3 is CASSVQGPIGGNTIYF. CDR3 nucleotide sequence: TGTGCCAGCAGTGTACAGGGCCCCATAGGTGGAAACACCATATATTTT.

The chain combines TRBV7-9 with TRBJ2-1; D is unclear. Germline V gene sequence: CDR1 SEHNR, CDR2 FQNEAQ (reference sequence). Trimming removed 6 bases from V and 1 base from J, with 10 bases in between. This CDR3 is built from 14 residues. The CDR3 nucleotides read TGTGCCAGCAGGTTGGGGTGGTCCTACAATGAGCAGTTCTTC. It yields the protein CASRLGWSYNEQFF.

The chain combines TRBV30 with TRBJ2-1, with TRBD2 identical over 9 bases. The V gene's germline CDR1 is GTSNPN and CDR2 SVGIG (reference sequence). The CDR3 is 14 residues long. V dropped 5 bases and J dropped 4; count of bases not matched to a gene: 6. The CDR3 is CAWQTSGRYNEQFF. The CDR3 DNA reads TGTGCCTGGCAGACTAGCGGAAGATACAATGAGCAGTTCTTC.

The genes are TRBV12-3 or TRBV12-4 and TRBJ1-6; D is uncertain. The CDR3 covers 13 residues. V lost 5 bases and J lost 4, with 6 bases in between. The chain's CDR3 is CASSGNYNSPLHF. Here the CDR3 DNA reads TGTGCCAGCAGTGGGAATTATAATTCACCCCTCCACTTT.

This clone came up once. The chain is built from TRBV7-2 and TRBJ2-7; maybe TRBD2 (6 bases). Trimming left V 9 bases short and J 2 bases short, with 17 bases between. This CDR3 has 14 amino acids. Germline V gene data show CDR1 as SGHTA and CDR2 as FQGNSA. CDR3 amino acids: CASTEAGMTYEQYF. For the CDR3, the DNA is TGTGCCAGTACCGAGGCGGGGATGACCTACGAGCAGTACTTC.

This clone was seen only once. The chain uses TRBV7-2 and TRBJ2-5, with 9 positions matching TRBD2. This CDR3 is built from 16 residues. Trimming took 1 base from V and 4 from J; bases not matched to a gene: 7. The germline CDR1 and CDR2 sequences are SGHTA and FQGNSA. The CDR3 spells CASSLGGGGALETQYF. DNA of the CDR3: TGTGCCAGCAGCTTAGGAGGCGGGGGGGCCTTAGAGACCCAGTACTTC.

The chain has TRBV4-1 and TRBJ2-5; D unclear. Between the trimmed V and J ends, which lost 1 base and 1 base, there was a span of 7 bases. The germline CDR1 and CDR2 sequences are MGHRA and YSYEKL. CDR3 length: 14 residues. The CDR3 sequence is CASSQVLTQETQYF. The CDR3 coding sequence is TGCGCCAGCAGCCAAGTCCTAACCCAAGAGACCCAGTACTTC.

This chain connects TRBV6-4 to TRBJ2-3; D may be TRBD2 (7 bases). V was trimmed by 4 bases and J by 4 bases, leaving 12 bases between them. The length of the CDR3 is 14 residues. Germline loops: CDR1 MRHNA, CDR2 SNTAGT. CDR3 loop: CASSGSGGADTQYF. In DNA, the CDR3 is TGTGCCAGCAGTGGATCGGGGGGCGCAGATACGCAGTATTTT.

This clone was seen a handful of times. The genes are TRBV28 and TRBJ2-5, with 10 nucleotides matching TRBD2. The V gene's germline CDR1 is MDHEN and CDR2 SYDVKM. The trim removed 5 bases at V and 2 bases at J, leaving 5 bases unmatched. This CDR3 contains 15 residues. The CDR3 sequence: CASSRVTSGQETQYF. CDR3 nucleotide sequence: TGTGCCAGCAGTAGGGTGACTAGCGGGCAAGAGACCCAGTACTTC.